The present TCR beta chain was sequenced within a study of blood T cell repertoires in COVID-19. Under the authors' procedure: Estimated nucleated cell counts came from reference gene primer amplification. Some clones are missing from TCRdb's copy, which holds only in-frame ones; the method was immunoSEQ multiplex PCR. D and trimming come from the DNA, and the V and J calls and clone size come from that table. This table has under 75,000 clones, around 80% appearing once. Germline assignment: CDR1 SGDLS and CDR2 YYNGEE. CDR3 length equals 12 residues. Trimming pared 3 bases from V and 8 bases from J, leaving 9 bases between.

Material for sequencing was peripheral blood. This chain uses TRBV9 with TRBJ2-1; D unresolved. The TCR comes from a man aged 55 to 70 with acute or convalescent COVID-19. This CDR3 reads CASSAGVYEQFF. For the CDR3, the DNA is TGTGCCAGCAGCGCCGGAGTGTATGAGCAGTTCTTC.